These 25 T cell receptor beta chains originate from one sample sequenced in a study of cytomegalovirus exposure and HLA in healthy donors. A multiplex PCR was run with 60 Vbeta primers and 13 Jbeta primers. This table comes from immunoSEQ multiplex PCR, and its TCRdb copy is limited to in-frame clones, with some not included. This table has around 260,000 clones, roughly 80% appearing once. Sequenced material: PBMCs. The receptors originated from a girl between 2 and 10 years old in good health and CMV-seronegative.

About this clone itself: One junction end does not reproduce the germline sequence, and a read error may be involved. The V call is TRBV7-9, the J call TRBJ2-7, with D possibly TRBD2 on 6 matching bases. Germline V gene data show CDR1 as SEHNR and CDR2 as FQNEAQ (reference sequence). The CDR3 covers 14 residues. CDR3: CSSGSSAPPYEQYF. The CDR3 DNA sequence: TGTTCCAGCGGATCTAGCGCCCCTCCCTACGAGCAGTACTTC.

This CDR3 reads CASSVGSYRRSYEQYF. The CDR3 DNA is TGTGCCAGCAGCGTGGGATCATACAGGCGATCCTACGAGCAGTACTTC. This chain uses TRBV9 with TRBJ2-7, with a tentative D call TRBD1 (5 bases). The CDR3 spans 16 residues. V was cut by 2 bases and J by 1 base, with 16 bases left in between. Germline V gives CDR1 SGDLS, CDR2 YYNGEE.

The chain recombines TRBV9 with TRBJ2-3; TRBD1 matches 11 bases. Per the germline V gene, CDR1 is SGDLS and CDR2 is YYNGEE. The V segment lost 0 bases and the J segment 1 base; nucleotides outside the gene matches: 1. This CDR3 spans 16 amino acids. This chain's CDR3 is CASSVVGQGGTDTQYF. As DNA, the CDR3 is TGTGCCAGCAGCGTAGTGGGACAGGGGGGCACAGATACGCAGTATTTT.

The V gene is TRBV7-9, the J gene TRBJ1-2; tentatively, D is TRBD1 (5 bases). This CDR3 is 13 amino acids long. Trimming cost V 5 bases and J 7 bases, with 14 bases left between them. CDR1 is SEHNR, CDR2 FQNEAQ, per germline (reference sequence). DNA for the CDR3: TGTGCCAGCAGCATTCTTGGGGCGGCTGGCTACACCTTC. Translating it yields CASSILGAAGYTF.

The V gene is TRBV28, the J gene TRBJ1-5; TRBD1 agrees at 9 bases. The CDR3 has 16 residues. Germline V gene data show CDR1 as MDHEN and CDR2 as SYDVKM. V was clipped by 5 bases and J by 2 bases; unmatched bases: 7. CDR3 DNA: TGTGCCAGCAGTCTGGACAGGGGTGGACGCAATCAGCCCCAGCATTTT. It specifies CASSLDRGGRNQPQHF.

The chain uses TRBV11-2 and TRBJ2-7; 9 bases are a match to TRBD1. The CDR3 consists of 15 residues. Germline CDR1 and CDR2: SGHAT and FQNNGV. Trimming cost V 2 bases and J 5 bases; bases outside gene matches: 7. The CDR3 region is CASSLRAGTGHEQYF. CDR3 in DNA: TGTGCCAGCAGCTTAAGGGCCGGGACAGGGCACGAGCAGTACTTC.

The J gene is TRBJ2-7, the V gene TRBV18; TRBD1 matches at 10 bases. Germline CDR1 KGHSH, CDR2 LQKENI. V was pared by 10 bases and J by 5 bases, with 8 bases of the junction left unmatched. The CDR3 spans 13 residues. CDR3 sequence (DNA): TGTGCCACCGAAAGACAGGGGGCCAACGAGCAGTACTTC. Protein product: CATERQGANEQYF.

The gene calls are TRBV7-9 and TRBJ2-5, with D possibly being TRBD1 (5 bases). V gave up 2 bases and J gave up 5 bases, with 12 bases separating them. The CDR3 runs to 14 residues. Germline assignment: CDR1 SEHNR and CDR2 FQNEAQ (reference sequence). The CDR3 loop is CASSLLGAGETQYF. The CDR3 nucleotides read TGTGCCAGCAGCTTACTTGGGGCCGGGGAGACCCAGTACTTC.

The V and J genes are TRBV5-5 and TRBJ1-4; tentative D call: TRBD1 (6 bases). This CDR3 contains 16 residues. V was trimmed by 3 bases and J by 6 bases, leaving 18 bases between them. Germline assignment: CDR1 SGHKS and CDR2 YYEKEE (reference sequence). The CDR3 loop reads CASSSTGSWLDEKLFF. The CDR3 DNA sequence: TGTGCCAGCAGCTCAACAGGGTCCTGGCTGGATGAAAAACTGTTTTTT.

The CDR3 DNA reads as TGTGCCAGTAGCACTAGCGGGGGGCCCTCCTACGAGCAGTACTTC. Its translation: CASSTSGGPSYEQYF. The J gene is TRBJ2-7, the V gene TRBV19; 12 bases are a match to TRBD2. The CDR3 sequence is 15 residues long. The germline gives CDR1 LNHDA, CDR2 SQIVND (reference sequence). V was clipped by 6 bases and J by 0 bases; unmatched bases: 3.

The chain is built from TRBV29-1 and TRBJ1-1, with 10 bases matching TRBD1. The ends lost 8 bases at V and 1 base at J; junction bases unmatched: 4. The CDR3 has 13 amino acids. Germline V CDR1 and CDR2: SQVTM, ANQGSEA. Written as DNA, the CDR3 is TGCAGCCACCGGGACAGGGGGAACACTGAAGCTTTCTTT. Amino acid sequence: CSHRDRGNTEAFF.

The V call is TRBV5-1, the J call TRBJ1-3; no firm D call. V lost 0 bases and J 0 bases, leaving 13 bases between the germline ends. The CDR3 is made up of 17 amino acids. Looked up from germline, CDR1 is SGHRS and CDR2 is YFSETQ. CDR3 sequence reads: CASSLGYGVNSGNTIYF. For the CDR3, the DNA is TGCGCCAGCAGCTTGGGTTACGGAGTAAACTCTGGAAACACCATATATTTT. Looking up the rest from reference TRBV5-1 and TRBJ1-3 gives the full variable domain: KAGVTQTPRYLIKTRGQQVTLSCSPISGHRSVSWYQQTPGQGLQFLFEYFSETQRNKGNFPGRFSGRQFSNSRSEMNVSTLELGDSALYLCASSLGYGVNSGNTIYFGEGSWLTVV.

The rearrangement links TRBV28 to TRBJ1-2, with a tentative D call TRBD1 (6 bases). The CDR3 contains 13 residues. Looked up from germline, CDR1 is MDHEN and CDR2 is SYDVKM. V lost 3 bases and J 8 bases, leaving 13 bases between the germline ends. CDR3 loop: CASSLGLGAGYTF. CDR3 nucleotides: TGTGCCAGCAGTTTGGGCTTGGGGGCGGGCTACACCTTC.

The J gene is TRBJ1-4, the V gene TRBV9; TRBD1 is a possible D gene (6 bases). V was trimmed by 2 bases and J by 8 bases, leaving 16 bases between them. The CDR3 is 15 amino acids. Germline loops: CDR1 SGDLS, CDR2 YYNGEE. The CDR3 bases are TGTGCCAGCAGCGTGGGGGCAGGCTTTGGGGAAAAACTGTTTTTT. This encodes CASSVGAGFGEKLFF.

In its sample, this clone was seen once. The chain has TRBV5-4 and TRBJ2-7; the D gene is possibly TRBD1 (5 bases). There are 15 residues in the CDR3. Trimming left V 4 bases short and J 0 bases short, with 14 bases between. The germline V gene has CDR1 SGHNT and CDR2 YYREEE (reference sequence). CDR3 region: CASSQGIGPSYEQYF. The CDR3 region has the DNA TGTGCCAGCAGCCAGGGAATCGGGCCCTCCTACGAGCAGTACTTC.

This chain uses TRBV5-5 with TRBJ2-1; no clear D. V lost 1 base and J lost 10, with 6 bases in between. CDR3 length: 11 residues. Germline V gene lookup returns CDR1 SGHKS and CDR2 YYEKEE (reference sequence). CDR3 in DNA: TGTGCCAGCAGCTTGATCCGGGAGCAGTTCTTC. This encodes CASSLIREQFF.

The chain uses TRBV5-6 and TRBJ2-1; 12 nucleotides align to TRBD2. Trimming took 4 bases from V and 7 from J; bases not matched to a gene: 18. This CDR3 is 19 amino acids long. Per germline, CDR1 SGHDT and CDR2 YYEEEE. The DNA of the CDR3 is TGTGCCAGCAGCCGAAAAATACTTACCCTAGCGGGAGGGGGGAATGAGCAGTTCTTC. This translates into CASSRKILTLAGGGNEQFF.

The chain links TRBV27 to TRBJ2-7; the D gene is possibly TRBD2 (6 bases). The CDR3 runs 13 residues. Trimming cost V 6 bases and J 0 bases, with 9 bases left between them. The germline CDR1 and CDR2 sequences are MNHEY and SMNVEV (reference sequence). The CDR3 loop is CASRGRSSYEQYF. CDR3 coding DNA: TGTGCCAGCAGGGGGAGGAGCTCCTACGAGCAGTACTTC.

The CDR3 loop is CASRETGGSYEQYF. DNA for the CDR3: TGTGCCAGCAGAGAAACAGGGGGCTCCTACGAGCAGTACTTC. The V gene is TRBV2, the J gene TRBJ2-7; 8 bases map to TRBD1. CDR3 length: 14 residues. V was clipped by 6 bases and J by 0 bases; unmatched bases: 4. Germline V CDR1 and CDR2: SNHLY, FYNNEI.

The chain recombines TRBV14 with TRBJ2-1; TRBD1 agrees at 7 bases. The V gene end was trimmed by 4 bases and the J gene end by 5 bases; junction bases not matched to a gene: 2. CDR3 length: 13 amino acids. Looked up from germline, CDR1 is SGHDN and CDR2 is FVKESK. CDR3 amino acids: CASSRTGDNEQFF. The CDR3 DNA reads TGTGCCAGCAGCCGTACAGGGGACAATGAGCAGTTCTTC.

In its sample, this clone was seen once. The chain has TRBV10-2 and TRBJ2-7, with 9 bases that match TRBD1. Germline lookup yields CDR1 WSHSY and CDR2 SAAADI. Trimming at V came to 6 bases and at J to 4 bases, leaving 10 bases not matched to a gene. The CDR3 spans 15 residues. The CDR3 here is CASSDRQGGAYEQYF. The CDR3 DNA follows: TGCGCCAGCAGCGACCGACAGGGGGGAGCATACGAGCAGTACTTC.

The CDR3 nucleotides read TGCGCCAGCAGCCAAGCCGGCGGGAGATCCACAAACAATGAGCAGTTCTTC. It translates to CASSQAGGRSTNNEQFF. The rearrangement uses TRBV4-1 and TRBJ2-1; 7 nucleotides align to TRBD2. Germline-derived CDR1 and CDR2 are MGHRA and YSYEKL. V lost 1 base to trimming and J lost 5 bases; unmatched junction nucleotides: 11. The CDR3 consists of 17 residues.

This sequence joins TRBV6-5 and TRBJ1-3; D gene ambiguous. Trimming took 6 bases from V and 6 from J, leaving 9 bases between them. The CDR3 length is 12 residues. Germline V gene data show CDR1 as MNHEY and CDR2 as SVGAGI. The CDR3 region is CASRGGENTIYF. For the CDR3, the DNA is TGTGCCAGCAGGGGAGGTGAAAACACCATATATTTT.

The CDR3 spells CASSLARTPGEDEQFF. CDR3 sequence (DNA): TGTGCCAGCAGCTTAGCGCGGACCCCGGGAGAGGATGAGCAGTTCTTC. The chain is built from TRBV7-9 and TRBJ2-1, with a possible D match to TRBD2 (6 bases). In germline, CDR1 is SEHNR, CDR2 FQNEAQ (reference sequence). This CDR3 comprises 16 residues. V dropped 0 bases and J dropped 8 bases, with 17 bases sitting between them. The whole variable domain, remainder taken from reference TRBV7-9 and TRBJ2-1, is DTGVSQNPRHKITKRGQNVTFRCDPISEHNRLYWYRQTLGQGPEFLTYFQNEAQLEKSRLLSDRFSAERPKGSFSTLEIQRTEQGDSAMYLCASSLARTPGEDEQFFGPGTRLTVL.

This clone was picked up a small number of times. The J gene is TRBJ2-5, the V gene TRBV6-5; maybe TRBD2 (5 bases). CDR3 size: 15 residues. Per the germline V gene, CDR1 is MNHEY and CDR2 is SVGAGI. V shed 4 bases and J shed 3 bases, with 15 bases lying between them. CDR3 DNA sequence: TGTGCCAGCAGTTCCCCACGGGGTCCGGAAGAGACCCAGTACTTC. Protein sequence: CASSSPRGPEETQYF.